The 9 T cell receptor beta chains below all came from one sample that was sequenced in a study of cytomegalovirus exposure and HLA in healthy donors. 13 Jbeta primers and 60 Vbeta primers were used for the PCR. The protocol was immunoSEQ multiplex PCR, while the TCRdb copy is restricted to in-frame clones and leaves out a portion. The sample includes roughly 200,000 clones, 75% to 90% seen only once; the top ten take 1.6%. The material sequenced was PBMCs. The origin of the receptors is a man aged 45-65 years in good health and CMV-seronegative.

V and J are TRBV7-3 and TRBJ2-2, with D tentatively TRBD2 (7 bases). The germline CDR1 and CDR2 sequences are SGHTA and FQGTGA. The length of the CDR3 is 13 residues. V lost 5 bases, J lost 8 bases, and 12 bases lay in between. The CDR3 nucleotides read TGTGCCAGCAGCCCTCGGGGGGCGGGGGAGCTGTTTTTT. Translated, it gives CASSPRGAGELFF.

CDR3 sequence reads: CASSDRQGVSEQYF. The CDR3 region has the DNA TGCGCCAGCAGCGATAGACAGGGTGTCTCCGAGCAGTACTTC. This chain connects TRBV5-1 to TRBJ2-5; 7 positions agree with TRBD1. The DNA end favors TRBJ2-7, so the J call may be wrong. This CDR3 has 14 amino acids. Germline V lookup: CDR1 SGHRS, CDR2 YFSETQ.

The chain uses TRBV13 and TRBJ2-3; 7 bases are a match to TRBD2. Trimming cost V 3 bases and J 4 bases; bases outside gene matches: 13. Germline CDR1 is PRHDT and CDR2 is FYEKMQ (reference sequence). The CDR3 is made up of 17 amino acids. The CDR3 spells CASSLNPLAGVSDTQYF. CDR3 nucleotide sequence: TGTGCCAGCAGCTTGAACCCCTTGGCGGGAGTCTCAGATACGCAGTATTTT.

Comments on this clone: Sequence at one end of the junction differs from germline and may be a read error. The chain couples TRBV27 to TRBJ2-1; D not resolved. Germline loops: CDR1 MNHEY, CDR2 SMNVEV (reference sequence). The CDR3 has 12 amino acids. CDR3 nucleotides: TGTGCCAGCCTAGGCTCCCACAATGAGCAGTTCTTC. Protein sequence: CASLGSHNEQFF.

The gene calls are TRBV5-1 and TRBJ2-3; TRBD1 agrees at 9 bases. The CDR3 length is 17 residues. Losses at the gene ends were 3 bases for V and 2 bases for J; bases not matched to a gene: 10. Per germline, CDR1 SGHRS and CDR2 YFSETQ. The CDR3 reads CASSWRGQGRATDTQYF. In DNA form, the CDR3 reads TGCGCCAGCAGCTGGAGAGGACAGGGGCGGGCCACAGATACGCAGTATTTT.

The CDR3 is CASRRPGPNTGELFF. Here the CDR3 DNA reads TGTGCCAGCAGGAGGCCAGGGCCGAACACCGGGGAGCTGTTTTTT. The chain links TRBV28 to TRBJ2-2, with D maybe TRBD1 (5 bases). Looked up from germline, CDR1 is MDHEN and CDR2 is SYDVKM. The CDR3 has 15 amino acids. Between the trimmed V and J ends, which lost 6 bases and 0 bases, there was a span of 11 bases.

J is TRBJ2-4 and V is TRBV7-2; D is possibly TRBD2 (5 bases). This CDR3 is built from 13 residues. CDR1 SGHTA and CDR2 FQGNSA come from the germline V gene. V lost 2 bases and J 7 bases, leaving 9 bases between the germline ends. CDR3 region: CASSLLEGNIQYF. The CDR3 DNA is TGTGCCAGCAGCTTATTAGAGGGTAACATTCAGTACTTC.

The genes are TRBV21-1 and TRBJ2-5; whether TRBD1, the table's D call, matches the DNA was not checked. TRBV21-1 is listed as a pseudogene. The CDR3 has 13 amino acids. The CDR3 spells CASSKGQGFLQYF. CDR3 in DNA: TGTGCCAGCAGCAAAGGACAGGGTTTTCTCCAGTACTTC.

The rearrangement uses TRBV7-2 and TRBJ1-1; D is unclear. V gave up 5 bases and J gave up 11 bases, with 15 bases separating them. Germline-derived CDR1 and CDR2 are SGHTA and FQGNSA. The CDR3 loop spans 12 amino acids. The CDR3: CASSRPEEKAFF. For the CDR3, the DNA is TGTGCCAGCAGCCGACCGGAGGAGAAGGCTTTCTTT.